The 5 T cell receptor beta chains below were found in one sample sequenced in a study of glioma-infiltrating T cells. TCR alpha and beta CDR3 regions were amplified from RNA using iRepertoire nested multiplex PCR. TCRdb independently ran MiXCR on the multiplex PCR reads; one entry per CDR3 protein. The profile shows fewer than 250,000 distinct CDR3 sequences, 32% of them singletons. The sample taken for sequencing was glioma tissue, nonneoplastic brain tissue, or PBMCs (not recorded which). The receptors shown here come from a human donor with low-grade glioma or glioblastoma, undergoing nonglioma brain surgery, or in good health (not recorded which).

Regarding this clonotype: This may come from a read error, since a much larger clone is one base off. The rearrangement links TRBV20-1 to TRBJ2-1; D not certain. Looked up from germline, CDR1 is DFQATT and CDR2 is SNEGSKA (reference sequence). Trimming removed 6 bases from V and 10 bases from J, with 19 bases in between. The CDR3 spans 13 residues. The CDR3 protein is CSAVTRSSYEQFF. The CDR3 nucleotides read TGCAGTGCCGTGACACGGAGCTCCTACGAGCAGTTCTTC.

This clonotype has ten or more counts. This chain connects TRBV15 to TRBJ2-1; 12 nucleotides match TRBD2. The CDR3 contains 14 residues. The trim removed 4 bases at V and 7 bases at J, leaving 2 bases unmatched. CDR1 LNHNV and CDR2 YYDKDF come from the germline V gene (reference sequence). CDR3 DNA: TGTGCCACCAGCACCGGGACTAGCGGGAATGAGCAGTTCTTC. It specifies CATSTGTSGNEQFF.

This clonotype was observed many times. The J gene is TRBJ1-5, the V gene TRBV7-2; a possible D gene is TRBD1 (5 bases). This CDR3 comprises 14 residues. Germline V CDR1 and CDR2: SGHTA, FQGNSA. V was cut by 4 bases and J by 4 bases, with 11 bases left in between. As DNA, the CDR3 is TGTGCCAGCAGCTCAACGGGGGGTAATCAGCCCCAGCATTTT. This translates into CASSSTGGNQPQHF.

This clonotype showed up many times. The rearrangement uses TRBV18 and TRBJ2-7, with TRBD2 identical over 8 bases. The CDR3 runs 13 residues. Germline V CDR1 and CDR2: KGHSH, LQKENI. V trimming: 5 bases; J trimming: 5 bases; junction bases outside the gene matches: 5. CDR3 sequence: CASSVAGSDEQYF. The CDR3 DNA reads as TGTGCCAGCTCAGTAGCGGGATCGGACGAGCAGTACTTC.

The table lists this clonotype with many counts. The genes are TRBV2 and TRBJ1-2; D remains ambiguous. With 7 bases removed from V and 12 bases from J, the gap between germline ends came to 21 bases. There are 13 residues in the CDR3. Germline values: CDR1 SNHLY, CDR2 FYNNEI. The CDR3 region is CASKAFGGPENTF. CDR3 in DNA: TGTGCCAGCAAAGCCTTCGGCGGCCCCGAGAACACCTTC. The full variable domain, its missing parts supplied by reference TRBV2 and TRBJ1-2, is EPEVTQTPSHQVTQMGQEVILRCVPISNHLYFYWYRQILGQKVEFLVSFYNNEISEKSEIFDDQFSVERPDGSNFTLKIRSTKLEDSAMYFCASKAFGGPENTFGSGTRLTVV.